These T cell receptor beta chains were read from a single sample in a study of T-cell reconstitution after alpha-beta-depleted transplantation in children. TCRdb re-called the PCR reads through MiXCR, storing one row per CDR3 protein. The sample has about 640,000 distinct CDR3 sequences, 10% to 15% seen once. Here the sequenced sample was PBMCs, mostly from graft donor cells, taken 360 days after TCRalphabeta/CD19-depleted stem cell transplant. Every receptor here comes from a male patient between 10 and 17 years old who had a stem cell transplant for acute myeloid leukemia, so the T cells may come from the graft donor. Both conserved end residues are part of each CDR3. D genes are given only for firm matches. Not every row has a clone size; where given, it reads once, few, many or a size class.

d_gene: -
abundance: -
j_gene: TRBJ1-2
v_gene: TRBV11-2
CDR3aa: CASSLDGFRSSPRGYTF
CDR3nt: TGTGCCAGCAGCTTAGACGGGTTTCGATCTTCACCCCGCGGCTACACCTTC

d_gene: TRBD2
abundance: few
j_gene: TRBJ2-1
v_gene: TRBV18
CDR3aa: CASSPLGLGANEQFF
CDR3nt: TGTGCCAGCTCACCACTAGGACTAGGGGCCAATGAGCAGTTCTTC

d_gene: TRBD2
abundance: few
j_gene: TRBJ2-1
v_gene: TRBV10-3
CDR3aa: CAISESTSGRFYVEQFF
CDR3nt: TGTGCCATCAGTGAGTCGACTAGCGGGAGATTTTATGTTGAGCAGTTCTTC

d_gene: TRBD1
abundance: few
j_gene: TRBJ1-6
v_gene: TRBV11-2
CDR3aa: CASSLDPDRGGSPLHF
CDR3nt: TGTGCCAGCAGCTTAGATCCCGACAGGGGGGGTTCACCCCTCCACTTT

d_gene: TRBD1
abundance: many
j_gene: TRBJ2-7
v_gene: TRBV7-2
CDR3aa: CASSLALTGGGYEQYF
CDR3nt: TGTGCCAGCAGCTTAGCGCTAACAGGGGGTGGATACGAGCAGTACTTC

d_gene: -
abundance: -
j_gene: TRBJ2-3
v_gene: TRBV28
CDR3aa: CASSLSGWQSTDTQYF
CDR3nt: TGTGCCAGCAGTTTATCAGGGTGGCAGAGCACAGATACGCAGTATTTT

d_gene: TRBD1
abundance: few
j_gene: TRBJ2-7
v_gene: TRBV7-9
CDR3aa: CASSLALPLDRGDEQYF
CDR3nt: TGTGCCAGCAGCTTAGCGCTTCCCCTGGACAGGGGGGACGAGCAGTACTTC

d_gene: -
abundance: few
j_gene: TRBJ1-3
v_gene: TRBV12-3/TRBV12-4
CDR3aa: CASRTGPGNTIYF
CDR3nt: TGTGCCAGCAGAACAGGGCCCGGAAACACCATATATTTT

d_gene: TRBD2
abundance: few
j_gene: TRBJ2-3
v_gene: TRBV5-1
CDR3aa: CASSRREGSTDTQYF
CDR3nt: TGCGCCAGCAGTCGGCGGGAGGGATCCACAGATACGCAGTATTTT

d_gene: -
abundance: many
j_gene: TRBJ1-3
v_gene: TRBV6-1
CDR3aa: CASSPQPIGNTIYF
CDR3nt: TGTGCCAGCAGCCCACAACCTATAGGGAACACCATATATTTT

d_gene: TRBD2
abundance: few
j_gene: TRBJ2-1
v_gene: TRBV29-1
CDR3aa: CSSSGLAESSYNEQFF
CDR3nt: TGCAGCTCGTCGGGACTAGCGGAGAGCTCCTACAATGAGCAGTTCTTC

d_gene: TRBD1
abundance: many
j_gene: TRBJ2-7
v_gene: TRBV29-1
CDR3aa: CSVVAGTGFYEQYF
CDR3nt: TGCAGCGTTGTGGCCGGGACAGGGTTCTACGAGCAGTACTTC

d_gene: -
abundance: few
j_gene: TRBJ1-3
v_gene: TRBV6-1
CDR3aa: CASSEWGPGNTIYF
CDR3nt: TGTGCCAGCAGTGAATGGGGCCCTGGAAACACCATATATTTT

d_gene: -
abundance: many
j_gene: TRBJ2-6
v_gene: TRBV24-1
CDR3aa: CATSDFTGSGANVLTF
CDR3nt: TGTGCCACCAGTGATTTTACGGGTTCCGGGGCCAACGTCCTGACTTTC

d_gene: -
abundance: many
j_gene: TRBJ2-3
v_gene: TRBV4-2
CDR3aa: CASSQDQAVLRDTQYF
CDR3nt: TGTGCCAGCAGCCAAGATCAGGCGGTGCTACGCGATACGCAGTATTTT

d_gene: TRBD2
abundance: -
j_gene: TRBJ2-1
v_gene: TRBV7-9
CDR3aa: CASSLTSSGLVNEQFF
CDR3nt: TGTGCCAGCAGCTTAACTTCGTCGGGACTAGTAAATGAGCAGTTCTTC